Presented here are 2 T cell receptor beta chains from one specimen sequenced in a study of beta chain features in type 1 diabetes. Since all of the isolated RNA was reverse transcribed, expressed TCRB transcripts were what got sequenced. Data came from immunoSEQ multiplex PCR; TCRdb stores just in-frame clones and leaves some out. Here the sample spans nearly 250,000 clones, about 63% being singletons. The source material was naive CD4+ T cells from blood. The receptor set was obtained from a man aged 30 to 39 in good health.

J is TRBJ2-6 and V is TRBV2; unclear D gene. This CDR3 spans 15 amino acids. CDR1 and CDR2 from the germline V gene are SNHLY and FYNNEI. V gave up 5 bases and J gave up 0 bases, with 8 bases separating them. The CDR3 region has the DNA TGTGCCAGCAGTATAAGTCGCTCTGGGGCCAACGTCCTGACTTTC. Protein: CASSISRSGANVLTF.

The chain couples TRBV30 to TRBJ2-1; D is possibly TRBD1 (5 bases). V shed 4 bases and J shed 7 bases, with 14 bases lying between them. CDR1 is GTSNPN, CDR2 SVGIG, per germline (reference sequence). The CDR3 contains 13 residues. The CDR3 protein is CAWTRGQVNEQFF. The CDR3 DNA follows: TGTGCCTGGACAAGGGGCCAGGTGAATGAGCAGTTCTTC.